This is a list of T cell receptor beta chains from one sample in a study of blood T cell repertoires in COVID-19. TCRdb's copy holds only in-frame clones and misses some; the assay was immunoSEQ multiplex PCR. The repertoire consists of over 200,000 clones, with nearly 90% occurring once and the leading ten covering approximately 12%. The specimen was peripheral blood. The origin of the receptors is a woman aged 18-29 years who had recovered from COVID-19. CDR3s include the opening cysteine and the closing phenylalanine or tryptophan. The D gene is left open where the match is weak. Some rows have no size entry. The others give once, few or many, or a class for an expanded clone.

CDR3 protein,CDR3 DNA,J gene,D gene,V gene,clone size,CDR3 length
CASSQDSVGYTF,TGTGCCAGCAGCCAAGACTCGGTTGGCTACACCTTC,TRBJ1-2,NA,TRBV14,NA,12
CASSFRDRGHEQYF,TGTGCCAGCAGCTTCCGGGACAGGGGCCACGAGCAGTACTTC,TRBJ2-7,TRBD1,TRBV11-2,NA,14
CASSETGVHNYGYTF,TGTGCCAGCAGTGAGACAGGGGTCCACAACTATGGCTACACCTTC,TRBJ1-2,TRBD1,TRBV25-1,once,15
CASSLTNSGDTEAFF,TGTGCCAGCAGCTTAACGAACTCGGGGGACACTGAAGCTTTCTTT,TRBJ1-1,NA,TRBV7-3,NA,15
CASSQPGHLYEKLFF,TGTGCCAGCAGTCAACCGGGACACCTATATGAAAAACTGTTTTTT,TRBJ1-4,NA,TRBV6-2/TRBV6-3,NA,15
CASTRLAGGSGELFF,TGTGCCAGTACGAGACTAGCGGGAGGAAGCGGGGAGCTGTTTTTT,TRBJ2-2,TRBD2,TRBV19,once,15
CASSSGQGGDGYTF,TGTGCCAGCAGTTCTGGACAGGGAGGCGATGGCTACACCTTC,TRBJ1-2,TRBD1,TRBV6-4,NA,14
CASSVGAGGETGELFF,TGTGCCAGCAGCGTAGGGGCAGGGGGCGAAACCGGGGAGCTGTTTTTT,TRBJ2-2,TRBD1,TRBV9,NA,16
CASSTAGGPYEQYF,TGTGCCAGCAGCACAGCGGGCGGGCCCTACGAGCAGTACTTC,TRBJ2-7,NA,TRBV6-5,NA,14
CASSPGTSGRNEQFF,TGTGCCAGCTCACCAGGGACTAGCGGGAGGAATGAGCAGTTCTTC,TRBJ2-1,TRBD2,TRBV18,once,15
CASSLYTGGPGELFF,TGTGCCAGCAGCTTATACACAGGGGGCCCCGGGGAGCTGTTTTTT,TRBJ2-2,TRBD1,TRBV5-5,few,15
CASSWPGLADQETQYF,TGTGCCAGCAGCTGGCCGGGACTAGCGGACCAAGAGACCCAGTACTTC,TRBJ2-5,TRBD2,TRBV11-2,NA,16
CASSEWGASSTDTQYF,TGTGCCAGCAGTGAATGGGGAGCCTCTAGCACAGATACGCAGTATTTT,TRBJ2-3,NA,TRBV6-1,NA,16
CASSLLAGGPSDTQYF,TGTGCCAGCAGCTTACTCGCGGGAGGGCCTTCTGATACGCAGTATTTT,TRBJ2-3,TRBD2,TRBV7-3,once,16
CASSSRAEAGTQYF,TGTGCCAGCAGTTCCCGGGCGGAGGCTGGGACCCAGTACTTC,TRBJ2-5,NA,TRBV6-5,NA,14
CASSRGSGYTEAFF,TGTGCCAGCAGCCGGGGGTCGGGATACACTGAAGCTTTCTTT,TRBJ1-1,NA,TRBV11-3,once,14
CASSLGTGNTGELFF,TGTGCCAGCAGCTTGGGGACAGGAAACACCGGGGAGCTGTTTTTT,TRBJ2-2,TRBD1,TRBV5-6,NA,15
CASSPPQGQETQYF,TGTGCCAGCTCACCTCCGCAGGGGCAAGAGACCCAGTACTTC,TRBJ2-5,NA,TRBV18,NA,14
CASSQDLLAPTDTQYF,TGCGCCAGCAGCCAAGATTTACTAGCGCCCACAGATACGCAGTATTTT,TRBJ2-3,TRBD2,TRBV4-3,once,16
CASSYASHSPGTEAFF,TGTGCCAGCAGTTACGCCTCTCACTCCCCCGGCACTGAAGCTTTCTTT,TRBJ1-1,NA,TRBV6-5,NA,16
CATNDRDRVNHFGDEQFF,TGTGCCACTAATGACCGGGACAGGGTTAACCATTTTGGCGATGAGCAGTTCTTC,TRBJ2-1,TRBD1,TRBV10-3,few,18
CASSSWTSGRGETQYF,TGTGCCAGCAGCTCGTGGACTAGCGGGAGAGGAGAGACCCAGTACTTC,TRBJ2-5,TRBD2,TRBV7-6,NA,16